This T cell receptor (beta chain) was recovered during a study of vaccination and CD4 T cells after COVID-19. Study-level information: Drawing of post-COVID samples took place a median 101 days after diagnosis (range 35 to 161). Whole-study results and caveats: The median count of SARS-CoV-2-reactive clonotypes rose from roughly 21 to 40, not significantly.

TCRdb re-called the PCR reads with MiXCR, one entry per CDR3 protein. The sample holds about 18,000 distinct CDR3 sequences, less than 65% seen once. This CDR3 is 15 amino acids long. Germline-derived CDR1 and CDR2 are LNHNV and YYDKDF (reference sequence). V was clipped by 0 bases and J by 4 bases, with 12 bases between them. In regard to this clonotype: The antigen remains undetermined.

The V and J genes are TRBV15 and TRBJ1-2, with D possibly TRBD1 on 5 matching bases. The input for sequencing was CD4+ T cells from blood, taken after SARS-CoV-2 vaccination. The TCR was taken from a human donor who had recovered from COVID-19. CDR3 residues: CATSRDYRRFYGYTF. The CDR3 region has the DNA TGTGCCACCAGCAGAGACTACAGGAGATTCTATGGCTACACCTTC.